The sample holds many counts of the clone carrying this T cell receptor (beta chain). Its antigen is as yet unknown. TCRdb itself ran the 5' RACE reads through MiXCR, one entry per CDR3 protein. In the table there are roughly 90,000 distinct CDR3 sequences, roughly 8% of which are singletons. Looked up from germline, CDR1 is SQVTM and CDR2 is ANQGSEA. Between the trimmed V and J ends, which lost 7 bases and 5 bases, there was a span of 22 bases. The CDR3 loop spans 15 amino acids. This sample is drawn from a study of CD8 T cells in ankylosing spondylitis. General study results and limits: A motif of fewer than ten highly homologous TCR beta variants was seen as apparently characteristic of ankylosing spondylitis blood. Significantly higher representation of disease-linked clones was reported for matched ankylosing spondylitis synovial fluid. Earlier work had already found some motif variants in reactive arthritis synovial fluid and blood.

This receptor was obtained from a male donor with ankylosing spondylitis or in good health (not recorded which). This chain uses TRBV29-1 with TRBJ2-3, with D hard to call. What was sequenced was blood, either unsorted or a sorted T cell fraction (not recorded which). As DNA, the CDR3 is TGCAGCGCCCGGTACCAAATGGCTCGCCGAGATACGCAGTATTTT. It is translated as CSARYQMARRDTQYF.